These 27 T cell receptor beta chains were sequenced from one sample in a study of blood T cell repertoires in COVID-19. Repertoires were generated with immunoSEQ multiplex PCR, while TCRdb's copy carries only in-frame clones and drops some. The table includes roughly 300,000 clones, 85% detected once. Sequencing input: PBMCs or T cells enriched from blood (not recorded which). The receptors were sampled from a woman aged 45-65 years who had recovered from COVID-19.

J is TRBJ1-6 and V is TRBV5-6; 10 bases fit TRBD1. The CDR3 contains 16 residues. J lost 4 bases, V lost 3 bases, and 4 bases had no gene match. The germline V gene encodes CDR1 SGHDT and CDR2 YYEEEE. Written as DNA, the CDR3 is TGTGCCAGCAGCTCAAGGGGACAGGGGTATAATTCACCCCTCCACTTT. It codes for CASSSRGQGYNSPLHF.

The rearrangement links TRBV27 to TRBJ1-5, with D possibly TRBD1 on 5 matching bases. This CDR3 is 14 amino acids long. Trimming shortened V by 5 bases and J by 7 bases, and 15 bases separated the two germline ends. Germline V CDR1 and CDR2: MNHEY, SMNVEV (reference sequence). The CDR3 DNA sequence: TGTGCCAGCAGTCTCCAGGGAATTGGCCAGCCCCAGCATTTT. It is translated as CASSLQGIGQPQHF.

CDR3 DNA sequence: TGTGCCAGCTCAGGACAGGAGGCGTCTCGGGACGGGGAGCTGTTTTTT. This codes for CASSGQEASRDGELFF. The chain links TRBV18 to TRBJ2-2, with TRBD1 identical over 7 bases. Germline CDR1 and CDR2: KGHSH and LQKENI. Trimming removed 5 bases from V and 7 bases from J; junction bases left unmatched: 13. The CDR3 length is 16 residues.

The chain carries TRBV30 and TRBJ1-4; 8 bases are shared with TRBD1. J lost 6 bases, V lost 5 bases, and 8 bases had no gene match. Germline CDR1 GTSNPN, CDR2 SVGIG (reference sequence). This CDR3 is 14 amino acids long. The DNA of the CDR3 is TGTGCCTGGGATCGCGGGACAGGTTATGAAAAACTGTTTTTT. Translating gives CAWDRGTGYEKLFF. Complete variable domain (other parts from reference TRBV30 and TRBJ1-4): SQTIHQWPATLVQPVGSPLSLECTVEGTSNPNLYWYRQAAGRGLQLLFYSVGIGQISSEVPQNLSASRPQDRQFILSSKKLLLSDSGFYLCAWDRGTGYEKLFFGSGTQLSVL.

The genes are TRBV15 and TRBJ1-6; D is ambiguous. Trimming stripped 0 bases from V and 14 bases from J, with 8 bases between. Germline V gene sequence: CDR1 LNHNV, CDR2 YYDKDF (reference sequence). The CDR3 is 12 amino acids. The CDR3, as DNA: TGTGCCACCAGCAGAGATCGTAACACCCTCCACTTT. Translating gives CATSRDRNTLHF.

The chain combines TRBV6-2 or TRBV6-3 with TRBJ2-7; 8 bases fit TRBD2. This CDR3 has 17 residues. Germline V lookup: CDR1 MNHEY, CDR2 SVGEGT. J was trimmed by 5 bases and V by 5 bases; bases with no gene match: 17. CDR3 amino acids: CASSQTVGGGRRNEQYF. The CDR3 DNA reads TGTGCCAGCAGTCAAACGGTGGGAGGCGGGAGGAGGAACGAGCAGTACTTC.

The chain uses TRBV28 and TRBJ1-2; D perhaps matches TRBD1 (5 bases). The germline V gene has CDR1 MDHEN and CDR2 SYDVKM. The CDR3 consists of 13 residues. V gave up 2 bases and J gave up 4 bases, with 8 bases separating them. The CDR3 loop reads CASSLGQLYGYTF. In nucleotides, the CDR3 is TGTGCCAGCAGTTTAGGACAACTCTATGGCTACACCTTC.

The chain has TRBV29-1 and TRBJ1-1; a weak D match, TRBD1 (6 bases). The germline V and J ends were trimmed by 4 bases and 5 bases, with 23 bases remaining between them. This CDR3 is 16 amino acids long. Germline V gene sequence: CDR1 SQVTM, CDR2 ANQGSEA. Here the CDR3 reads CSVVTPSSTGITEAFF. For the CDR3, the DNA is TGCAGCGTTGTTACCCCCTCCTCAACAGGGATAACTGAAGCTTTCTTT.

CDR3 DNA: TGTGCCAGCAGCCCTCTAGCGAATAGACCAGATACGCAGTATTTT. Protein product: CASSPLANRPDTQYF. The rearrangement links TRBV7-6 to TRBJ2-3, with D perhaps matching TRBD2 (6 bases). V was clipped by 5 bases and J by 4 bases, with 16 bases between them. Germline V CDR1 and CDR2: SGHVS, FNYEAQ. The CDR3 has 15 amino acids.

This clone was seen more than once but under ten times. This CDR3 is CASSRSGQGSTEAFF. The DNA of the CDR3 is TGTGCCAGCAGCCGGTCAGGTCAGGGGAGCACTGAAGCTTTCTTT. This chain joins TRBV9 and TRBJ1-1, with a possible D match to TRBD1 (6 bases). This CDR3 contains 15 residues. V lost 4 bases, J lost 4 bases, and 17 bases lay in between. Germline loops: CDR1 SGDLS, CDR2 YYNGEE.

This clone has a handful of counts. J is TRBJ1-6 and V is TRBV3-1 (or the pseudogene TRBV3-2); TRBD1 aligns across 9 bases. The V gene end was trimmed by 2 bases and the J gene end by 14 bases; junction bases not matched to a gene: 7. The CDR3 consists of 14 residues. CDR1 and CDR2 from the germline V gene are LGHDT and YNNKEL (reference sequence). CDR3 sequence: CASSQRQGVESLHF. In DNA, the CDR3 is TGTGCCAGCAGCCAAAGACAGGGGGTGGAATCCCTCCACTTT.

The CDR3 protein is CASSNQGTYEQYF. CDR3 nucleotides: TGTGCCAGCAGTAATCAGGGTACCTACGAGCAGTACTTC. The chain combines TRBV2 with TRBJ2-7; D perhaps matches TRBD1 (5 bases). The V end lost 5 bases, the J end lost 2 bases, and 10 bases lay between the germline ends. The CDR3 extends over 13 amino acids. The V gene's germline CDR1 is SNHLY and CDR2 FYNNEI.

Remarks on this clone: Additional DNA sequences in this sample encode the identical CDR3. The rearrangement links TRBV5-1 to TRBJ2-1, with 12 nucleotides matching TRBD2. V was clipped by 4 bases and J by 3 bases; unmatched bases: 2. The germline V gene encodes CDR1 SGHRS and CDR2 YFSETQ. CDR3 length: 15 residues. CDR3 coding DNA: TGCGCCAGCAGCCCGGGACTAGCGGGCTACAATGAGCAGTTCTTC. This sequence encodes CASSPGLAGYNEQFF.

The chain has TRBV28 and TRBJ2-4, with D tentatively TRBD2 (5 bases). The CDR3 length is 14 residues. Per the germline V gene, CDR1 is MDHEN and CDR2 is SYDVKM. Trimming stripped 7 bases from V and 6 bases from J, with 16 bases between. CDR3 sequence: CASTPEGLGNIQYF. CDR3 nucleotide sequence: TGTGCCAGCACCCCTGAGGGCTTGGGAAACATTCAGTACTTC. Based on the CDR3 plus reference TRBV28 and TRBJ2-4, the full variable domain is DVKVTQSSRYLVKRTGEKVFLECVQDMDHENMFWYRQDPGLGLRLIYFSYDVKMKEKGDIPEGYSVSREKKERFSLILESASTNQTSMYLCASTPEGLGNIQYFGAGTRLSVL.

The V call is TRBV7-9, the J call TRBJ1-4; D remains ambiguous. Trimming cost V 2 bases and J 4 bases, with 8 bases left between them. Germline assignment: CDR1 SEHNR and CDR2 FQNEAQ (reference sequence). This CDR3 contains 14 residues. CDR3 loop: CASSLNSNNEKLFF. The CDR3 region has the DNA TGTGCCAGCAGCTTAAACAGTAATAATGAAAAACTGTTTTTT.

The chain carries TRBV30 and TRBJ2-5, with 10 bases fitting TRBD2. The CDR3 loop spans 13 amino acids. V lost 3 bases to trimming and J lost 9 bases; unmatched junction nucleotides: 7. Germline-derived CDR1 and CDR2 are GTSNPN and SVGIG (reference sequence). As DNA, the CDR3 is TGTGCCTGGAGGCCTAGCGGGGGATCCTCCCAGTACTTC. It yields the protein CAWRPSGGSSQYF. Using reference TRBV30 and TRBJ2-5 for the parts outside the CDR3, the full variable domain is SQTIHQWPATLVQPVGSPLSLECTVEGTSNPNLYWYRQAAGRGLQLLFYSVGIGQISSEVPQNLSASRPQDRQFILSSKKLLLSDSGFYLCAWRPSGGSSQYFGPGTRLLVL.

A note on this clone: Sequence at one end of the junction differs from germline and may be a read error. The rearrangement links TRBV19 to TRBJ2-2, with 7 bases fitting TRBD1. The CDR3 covers 15 residues. Germline V lookup: CDR1 LNHDA, CDR2 SQIVND (reference sequence). DNA for the CDR3: TGTGCCAGTACTATACAGGGGCTACACACCGGGGAGCTGTTTTTT. This encodes CASTIQGLHTGELFF.

The V and J genes are TRBV3-1 (or the pseudogene TRBV3-2) and TRBJ2-7; D remains ambiguous. Looked up from germline, CDR1 is LGHDT and CDR2 is YNNKEL (reference sequence). The germline V and J ends were trimmed by 0 bases and 6 bases, with 15 bases remaining between them. The CDR3 loop spans 15 amino acids. CDR3 amino acids: CASSQEVSLASEQYF. CDR3 DNA sequence: TGTGCCAGCAGCCAAGAAGTCAGTCTCGCTTCCGAGCAGTACTTC.

The rearrangement joins TRBV7-2 to TRBJ1-4; perhaps TRBD1 as D (5 bases). The CDR3 covers 13 residues. In germline, CDR1 is SGHTA, CDR2 FQGNSA. V was cut by 5 bases and J by 4 bases, with 8 bases left in between. The CDR3 here is CASSRQGNEKLFF. The CDR3 DNA sequence: TGTGCCAGCAGCCGGCAGGGTAATGAAAAACTGTTTTTT.

This clone has just a few counts. The chain employs TRBV10-3 and TRBJ1-1, with 9 positions matching TRBD1. The junction had 3 bases not matched to a gene; V was cut back by 0 bases and J by 1 base. The CDR3 extends over 16 amino acids. Germline V gene data show CDR1 as ENHRY and CDR2 as SYGVKD. The CDR3 DNA follows: TGTGCCATCAGTGAGTCTAGGGGACAGGGGAACACTGAAGCTTTCTTT. It specifies CAISESRGQGNTEAFF.

The chain combines TRBV9 with TRBJ1-2; 7 bases match TRBD1. V was pared by 0 bases and J by 7 bases, with 6 bases of the junction left unmatched. This CDR3 comprises 14 residues. In germline, CDR1 is SGDLS, CDR2 YYNGEE. CDR3 in DNA: TGTGCCAGCAGCGTAGACAGGGGAAGTGGTGGCTACACCTTC. Protein sequence: CASSVDRGSGGYTF.

Points on this clone: The sample carries other DNA sequences with the same CDR3. V usage is TRBV7-2 and J usage is TRBJ2-3; 7 bases line up with TRBD1. The germline CDR1 and CDR2 sequences are SGHTA and FQGNSA. The CDR3 length is 15 residues. J was trimmed by 1 base and V by 1 base; bases with no gene match: 2. The CDR3 DNA sequence: TGTGCCAGCAGCTTAGTAGGGACAGGCACAGATACGCAGTATTTT. Translation: CASSLVGTGTDTQYF.

V and J are TRBV3-1 (or the pseudogene TRBV3-2) and TRBJ2-1; the match to TRBD2 covers 12 bases. Losses at the gene ends were 4 bases for V and 10 bases for J; bases not matched to a gene: 5. Germline V lookup: CDR1 LGHDT, CDR2 YNNKEL (reference sequence). This CDR3 region has 14 residues. The CDR3 DNA reads as TGTGCCAGCAGCCTGACTAGCGGGAGTGACGAGCAGTTCTTC. Translated, it gives CASSLTSGSDEQFF.

The chain has TRBV7-2 and TRBJ2-7; D not certain. The V and J ends lost 1 base and 9 bases respectively, with 10 bases between them. The CDR3 has 12 amino acids. Germline V gene data show CDR1 as SGHTA and CDR2 as FQGNSA. CDR3 sequence (DNA): TGTGCCAGCAGCTTAGGCCCCACGGGGCAGTACTTC. Translating it yields CASSLGPTGQYF.

The gene calls are TRBV15 and TRBJ1-6, with D perhaps matching TRBD1 (6 bases). Trimming took off 1 base at V and 14 bases at J, with 18 bases between the two ends. The CDR3 spans 15 residues. Germline assignment: CDR1 LNHNV and CDR2 YYDKDF (reference sequence). CDR3 protein: CATSRGQADMGALHF. The DNA of the CDR3 is TGTGCCACCAGCAGAGGACAGGCCGACATGGGGGCCCTCCACTTT.

The J gene is TRBJ2-7, the V gene TRBV6-6; tentative D call: TRBD1 (6 bases). Germline V lookup: CDR1 MNHNY, CDR2 SVGAGI (reference sequence). The CDR3 is 17 amino acids. Trimming took 5 bases from V and 7 from J, leaving 27 bases between them. The CDR3 reads CASSRITLYTGPNEQYF. The DNA for the CDR3 is TGTGCCAGCAGTCGGATTACCCTATACACAGGGCCGAATGAGCAGTACTTC.

In its sample, this clone was seen a few times. This rearrangement joins TRBV29-1 to TRBJ2-1; 10 nucleotides match TRBD2. The CDR3 is 14 residues long. V was clipped by 4 bases and J by 7 bases; unmatched bases: 7. Germline assignment: CDR1 SQVTM and CDR2 ANQGSEA. The CDR3: CSVALAGAANEQFF. CDR3 nucleotide sequence: TGCAGCGTTGCGCTAGCGGGAGCAGCTAATGAGCAGTTCTTC.